These T cell receptor beta chains were read from a single sample in a study of shared clonotypes between healthy human individuals. Some clones are missing from TCRdb's copy, which holds only in-frame ones; the method was immunoSEQ multiplex PCR. The repertoire holds about 2.3 million clones, with over 85% as singletons. The sequencing sample was made of naive CD4+ T cells from PBMCs. Receptors originate from a young man in good health. Some clones in this sample may be carry-over from other donors' samples. CDR3s include the opening cysteine and the closing phenylalanine or tryptophan. D genes are given only for firm matches. A clone size is listed for some rows: how often the clone was seen (once, few, many), or a class if it is expanded.

J gene,D gene,V gene,clone size,CDR3 DNA,CDR3 protein
TRBJ2-3,.,TRBV6-1,.,TGTGCCAGCAGGATTATGGCTAGCACAGATACGCAGTATTTT,CASRIMASTDTQYF
TRBJ2-5,.,TRBV6-5,.,TGTGCCAGCAGTTCAGGCGAGACCCAGTACTTC,CASSSGETQYF
TRBJ2-2,.,TRBV6-1,.,TGTGCCAGCAGTGCTCCGTCCTCCACCGGGGAGCTGTTTTTT,CASSAPSSTGELFF
TRBJ2-5,.,TRBV5-6,.,TGTGCCAGCAGCTCCAGGGTAGGGCTAGAGACCCAGTACTTC,CASSSRVGLETQYF
TRBJ2-7,TRBD1,TRBV7-2,.,TGTGCCAGCAGCTTAATGGGACAGATACACTACGAGCAGTACTTC,CASSLMGQIHYEQYF
TRBJ2-3,.,TRBV5-6,.,TGTGCCAGCAGCCAAAAGGGGACAGATACGCAGTATTTT,CASSQKGTDTQYF
TRBJ2-1,TRBD2,TRBV30,.,TGTGCCTGGAGTTTTAGCGGGCGGGATAAGTTCTTC,CAWSFSGRDKFF
TRBJ2-7,TRBD2,TRBV7-3,.,TGTGCCAGCAGCGCACTAGCGGGAGGGGACGAGCAGTACTTC,CASSALAGGDEQYF
TRBJ2-7,.,TRBV2,.,TGTGCCAGCGCCGTTACATTGGGGGGCAGGGTTCACTTC,CASAVTLGGRVHF
TRBJ1-4,.,TRBV5-1,.,TGCGCCAGCAGCTTGGACGGATACAATGAAAAACTGTTTTTT,CASSLDGYNEKLFF
TRBJ2-1,TRBD1,TRBV5-4,.,TGTGCCAGCAGCACCCGACAGGGGACCTACAATGAGCAGTTCTTC,CASSTRQGTYNEQFF
TRBJ2-3,.,TRBV29-1,.,TGCAGCGTTGCGAGGGGGGGTACAGATACGCAGTATTTT,CSVARGGTDTQYF
TRBJ1-2,TRBD1,TRBV4-1,.,TGCGCCAGCAGCCAAACCGGGACAGGGGGAGCATATGGCTACACCTTC,CASSQTGTGGAYGYTF
TRBJ2-3,TRBD1,TRBV5-1,.,TGCGCCAGCAGCGGTGGTACAGGGGGCACAGATACGCAGTATTTT,CASSGGTGGTDTQYF
TRBJ1-1,.,TRBV27,once,TGTGCCAGCTCCCGCGGCGCTCAGAACACTGAAGCTTTCTTT,CASSRGAQNTEAFF
TRBJ2-1,.,TRBV28,.,TGTGCCAGCAGTTTATACCGGGGATACAATGAGCAGTTCTTC,CASSLYRGYNEQFF
TRBJ2-1,TRBD2,TRBV4-1,.,TGCGCCAGCAGCCAAGAAGGGAAGACTAGCGGGACCGCCTACAATGAGCAGTTCTTC,CASSQEGKTSGTAYNEQFF
TRBJ2-6,.,TRBV18,.,TGTGCCAGCTCAACTCAGGGGACAACCTCGTCTGGGGCCAACGTCCTGACTTTC,CASSTQGTTSSGANVLTF
TRBJ2-7,.,TRBV28,.,TGTGCCAGCAGTTCCGGGGGGACAGGCAGCTCCTACGAGCAGTACTTC,CASSSGGTGSSYEQYF
TRBJ1-3,.,TRBV18,.,TGTGCCAGCTCACCGACGGTCGGCAGGGATGGAAACACCATATATTTT,CASSPTVGRDGNTIYF
TRBJ2-7,.,TRBV4-3,.,TGCGCCAGCAGCCGGGGGGTTTCCTACGAGCAGTACTTC,CASSRGVSYEQYF
TRBJ2-7,.,TRBV28,.,TGTGCCAGCAGTTTACGGGCGGGTCGGCCCGTCTACGAGCAGTACTTC,CASSLRAGRPVYEQYF
TRBJ1-5,.,TRBV4-1,.,TGCGCCAGCAGCCAAGATTTGAATAGCAATCAGCCCCAGCATTTT,CASSQDLNSNQPQHF
TRBJ1-5,.,TRBV7-2,.,TGTGCCAGCAGCCCCCTCGGGCAGTCGTTTGGCAATCAGCCCCAGCATTTT,CASSPLGQSFGNQPQHF
TRBJ1-2,TRBD1,TRBV5-1,.,TGCGCCAGCAGCCGGACGATATCGGGACAGGGGGCGGGTGGCTACACCTTC,CASSRTISGQGAGGYTF
TRBJ2-2,.,TRBV23-1,.,TGCGCCAGCAGTCAATCTGTAGCAGGTGGACCCGGGGAGCTGTTTTTT,CASSQSVAGGPGELFF
TRBJ2-1,.,TRBV2,.,TGTGCCAGCAGAGTGAGGGGCAGAAACAATGAGCAGTTCTTC,CASRVRGRNNEQFF
TRBJ1-1,.,TRBV7-8,.,TGTGCCAGCAGCCAACGTCGGGGACCTGAAGCTTTCTTT,CASSQRRGPEAFF
TRBJ2-1,.,TRBV28,.,TGTGCCAGCAGTTTACCGGACTCGCCGTGGGAGTTCTTC,CASSLPDSPWEFF
TRBJ1-2,.,TRBV2,.,TGTGCCAGCAGGGCCCAACGGGGTAACTATGGCTACACCTTC,CASRAQRGNYGYTF
TRBJ1-1,.,TRBV5-1,.,TGCGCCAGCAGCTTGTGGGGCCCGGGGGCAGGGGTTGCCACTGAAGCTTTCTTT,CASSLWGPGAGVATEAFF
TRBJ2-7,.,TRBV28,once,TGTGCCAGCAGCCCTCAGGGTGAGCAGTACTTC,CASSPQGEQYF
TRBJ1-1,.,TRBV19,.,TGTGCCAGTAGTCTCGCGGTGAACACTGAAGCTTTCTTT,CASSLAVNTEAFF
TRBJ1-2,.,TRBV28,once,TGTGCCAGCAGTTCTACCACTTACTTCGTGGGAAACTATGGCTACACCTTC,CASSSTTYFVGNYGYTF
TRBJ2-2,.,TRBV2,.,TGTGCCAGCAAAAGGGCCGCCACGAACACCGGGGAGCTGTTTTTT,CASKRAATNTGELFF
TRBJ1-4,.,TRBV25-1,.,TGTGCCAGCAGTGGACGGGACCTTCGGGAAAAACTGTTTTTT,CASSGRDLREKLFF
TRBJ2-7,.,TRBV19,.,TGTGCCAGTAGTATAACGTGGGGGGTTAGCTACGAGCAGTACTTC,CASSITWGVSYEQYF
TRBJ2-1,TRBD1,TRBV5-1,.,TGCGCCAGCAGCTTGGCGAGACAGGGTAGTAATGAGCAGTTCTTC,CASSLARQGSNEQFF
TRBJ2-7,.,TRBV2,.,TGTGCCAGCAGCCCCCCCGTAGTTCCCTACGAGCAGTACTTC,CASSPPVVPYEQYF
TRBJ2-3,TRBD1,TRBV6-1,once,TGTGCCAGCAGTGAGCGGGGGGACAGGGGACGTCCCTTCACAGATACGCAGTATTTT,CASSERGDRGRPFTDTQYF
TRBJ1-2,.,TRBV19,.,TGTGCCAGTAGCCCCGAGCGGTTCTATGGCTACACCTTC,CASSPERFYGYTF
TRBJ1-5,TRBD1,TRBV27,.,TGTGCCAGCAGTGATACAGGGGATGAGGGACAGCCCCAGCATTTT,CASSDTGDEGQPQHF